These T cell receptor beta chains were read from a single sample in a study of cytomegalovirus exposure and HLA in healthy donors. Produced via immunoSEQ multiplex PCR; TCRdb's table is partial and in-frame only. Counted here are 150,000 to 200,000 clones, around 80% occurring once; the ten biggest clones make up roughly 1.2%. Material for sequencing was PBMCs. The source of these receptors is a woman in her thirties in good health and CMV-seronegative. The CDR3 runs from the conserved cysteine through the conserved F or W. The D gene is left open where the match is weak. The size of a clone is reported for some rows only, either as once, few or many, or as a class for expanded clones.

d_gene	len	v_gene	abundance	j_gene	CDR3aa	CDR3nt
-	15	TRBV19	-	TRBJ1-5	CASQGRLNLNQPQHF	TGTGCCAGCCAGGGCAGGCTCAACCTCAATCAGCCCCAGCATTTT
-	15	TRBV15	-	TRBJ1-2	CATSRDRVQAREYTF	TGTGCCACCAGCAGAGATCGGGTACAGGCTCGTGAATACACCTTC
TRBD1	16	TRBV2	-	TRBJ1-4	CASSEHPGTGGEKLFF	TGTGCCAGCAGTGAACATCCCGGGACAGGCGGTGAAAAACTGTTTTTT
-	12	TRBV6-6	-	TRBJ2-6	CASSPGSNVLTF	TGTGCCAGCAGTCCCGGGTCCAACGTCCTGACTTTC
-	16	TRBV9	-	TRBJ2-1	CASSVAPGHRNNEQFF	TGTGCCAGCAGCGTAGCTCCCGGACACCGAAACAATGAGCAGTTCTTC
-	16	TRBV11-2	-	TRBJ1-6	CATRPGQGMVDSPLHF	TGTGCCACACGCCCGGGGCAGGGGATGGTGGATTCACCCCTCCACTTT
TRBD2	14	TRBV29-1	-	TRBJ2-3	CSVEESGRPDTQYF	TGCAGCGTTGAAGAGAGCGGGAGGCCAGATACGCAGTATTTT
-	14	TRBV28	-	TRBJ2-5	CASSLQGYQETQYF	TGTGCCAGCAGTTTACAGGGGTACCAAGAGACCCAGTACTTC
-	13	TRBV5-1	-	TRBJ2-7	CASSLGRENEQYF	TGCGCCAGCAGCTTGGGCAGGGAAAACGAGCAGTACTTC
-	17	TRBV7-9	-	TRBJ2-2	CASSFPEGQRDTGELFF	TGTGCCAGCAGCTTCCCGGAGGGACAGAGGGACACCGGGGAGCTGTTTTTT
TRBD1	15	TRBV11-3	-	TRBJ1-6	CASSLDGTANSPLHF	TGTGCCAGCAGCCTAGACGGGACAGCAAATTCACCCCTCCACTTT
-	14	TRBV28	-	TRBJ1-2	CASSTRLLNYGYTF	TGTGCCAGCAGCACCCGCCTACTTAACTATGGCTACACCTTC
TRBD1	12	TRBV19	few	TRBJ1-2	CASSPTTGGYTF	TGTGCCAGTAGTCCGACGACAGGGGGCTACACCTTC
TRBD1	15	TRBV18	medium-sized	TRBJ1-2	CASSPDPQGAYGYTF	TGTGCCAGCTCACCAGACCCACAGGGGGCCTATGGCTACACCTTC
-	14	TRBV5-1	many	TRBJ1-2	CASSFGAQNYGYTF	TGCGCCAGCAGCTTTGGGGCGCAAAACTATGGCTACACCTTC
TRBD2	14	TRBV27	once	TRBJ2-1	CASSYKTSQNEQFF	TGTGCCAGCAGTTACAAGACTAGCCAAAATGAGCAGTTCTTC
-	15	TRBV5-1	-	TRBJ2-1	CASSLGGRAANEQFF	TGCGCCAGCAGCTTGGGGGGCAGGGCAGCGAATGAGCAGTTCTTC
TRBD1	14	TRBV14	-	TRBJ2-2	CASGGQGAPGELFF	TGTGCCAGCGGGGGACAGGGGGCCCCCGGGGAGCTGTTTTTT
-	14	TRBV4-1	-	TRBJ2-2	CASSQDSRTGELFF	TGCGCCAGCAGCCAAGACAGTCGCACCGGGGAGCTGTTTTTT
-	16	TRBV2	-	TRBJ1-2	CASSPTGHQANYGYTF	TGTGCCAGCAGTCCTACAGGGCACCAAGCTAACTATGGCTACACCTTC
TRBD1	15	TRBV2	-	TRBJ1-4	CAGKSRTGGFEKLFF	TGTGCCGGCAAGTCCCGGACAGGGGGGTTTGAAAAACTGTTTTTT
TRBD2	14	TRBV10-3	few	TRBJ2-7	CAISEKASGYEQYF	TGTGCCATCAGTGAGAAGGCTAGCGGCTACGAGCAGTACTTC
TRBD2	17	TRBV4-1	-	TRBJ2-1	CASSQEGSGSSYNEQFF	TGCGCCAGCAGCCAAGAAGGTAGCGGGAGCTCCTACAATGAGCAGTTCTTC
-	14	TRBV6-6	-	TRBJ2-3	CASIGYGITDTQYF	TGTGCCAGCATCGGATACGGGATCACAGATACGCAGTATTTT
TRBD2	15	TRBV2	-	TRBJ2-1	CASSEGPSGGNEQFF	TGTGCCAGCAGTGAAGGCCCTAGCGGGGGCAATGAGCAGTTCTTC
-	14	TRBV18	-	TRBJ1-1	CASSPRGSNTEAFF	TGTGCCAGCTCACCAAGGGGTTCGAACACTGAAGCTTTCTTT
-	12	TRBV6-5	few	TRBJ1-1	CASSYEGTEAFF	TGTGCCAGCAGTTACGAGGGCACTGAAGCTTTCTTT
TRBD1	18	TRBV6-1	-	TRBJ1-5	CASSEPGQGLYSNQPQHF	TGTGCCAGCAGTGAACCGGGACAGGGTCTCTATAGCAATCAGCCCCAGCATTTT
-	13	TRBV6-5	-	TRBJ2-3	CASSYNHQGTQYF	TGTGCCAGCAGTTATAACCATCAGGGTACGCAGTATTTT
-	15	TRBV18	-	TRBJ2-7	CASSPPVAGYYEQYF	TGTGCCAGCTCACCACCAGTAGCCGGGTACTACGAGCAGTACTTC
-	17	TRBV2	-	TRBJ2-4	CASSFSGIQIAKNIQYF	TGTGCCAGCAGTTTTTCAGGGATACAGATAGCCAAAAACATTCAGTACTTC
TRBD1	18	TRBV7-3	-	TRBJ2-3	CASSSRASTGGSTDTQYF	TGTGCCAGCAGCTCTAGGGCCTCCACAGGGGGGAGCACAGATACGCAGTATTTT
TRBD1	13	TRBV6-5	few	TRBJ1-5	CASSTGANQPQHF	TGTGCCAGCAGTACAGGGGCTAATCAGCCCCAGCATTTT
-	16	TRBV19	-	TRBJ2-7	CASSPGGEIYSYEQYF	TGTGCCAGTAGTCCTGGAGGGGAGATTTACTCCTACGAGCAGTACTTC
TRBD2	16	TRBV5-1	-	TRBJ2-3	CASGIAAGGLVDTQYF	TGCGCCAGTGGAATTGCCGCGGGGGGGTTGGTAGATACGCAGTATTTT
-	15	TRBV9	-	TRBJ1-4	CASSVGGATNEKLFF	TGTGCCAGCAGCGTAGGGGGGGCAACTAATGAAAAACTGTTTTTT
TRBD1	14	TRBV7-2	-	TRBJ1-2	CASSLTGNTYGYTF	TGTGCCAGCAGCTTGACAGGGAATACCTATGGCTACACCTTC
-	14	TRBV6-5	-	TRBJ2-1	CASSRTKPYNEQFF	TGTGCCAGCAGTCGGACTAAACCTTACAATGAGCAGTTCTTC
-	14	TRBV2	-	TRBJ1-4	CASSPGTAGEKLFF	TGTGCCAGCAGTCCCGGGACGGCGGGGGAAAAACTGTTTTTT
-	13	TRBV25-1	-	TRBJ2-7	CASRNAGSYEQYF	TGTGCCAGCAGAAACGCAGGGTCCTACGAGCAGTACTTC
TRBD1	15	TRBV19	once	TRBJ1-5	CASSIDRGQGQPQHF	TGTGCCAGTAGTATAGATCGGGGACAGGGGCAGCCCCAGCATTTT
TRBD1	15	TRBV6-5	-	TRBJ1-2	CASSYSARGQSGYTF	TGTGCCAGCAGTTACTCAGCCAGGGGGCAATCTGGCTACACCTTC
TRBD1	15	TRBV7-2	-	TRBJ1-2	CASSLGQGPPYGYTF	TGTGCCAGCAGCTTAGGACAGGGCCCACCCTATGGCTACACCTTC